These 2 T cell receptor beta chains share one sample of origin, sequenced in a study of cytotoxic CD8 clonotypes in ibrutinib-treated CLL. Profiling relied on immunoSEQ multiplex PCR, and the TCRdb table lists in-frame clones only, not all of them. The sample has approximately 60,000 clones, 45% to 70% seen once. Material: PBMCs, obtained after 24 months of ibrutinib treatment. The receptors originated from a human donor with chronic lymphocytic leukemia.

This clone was picked up a small number of times. The chain's CDR3 is CASSHGQGAGETQYF. The CDR3 DNA reads as TGTGCCAGCAGCCACGGACAGGGGGCAGGAGAGACCCAGTACTTC. The rearrangement uses TRBV11-1 and TRBJ2-5; 11 bases align to TRBD1. The V and J ends lost 5 bases and 4 bases, in that order; junction bases with no gene match: 6. The CDR3 extends over 15 amino acids. The germline CDR1 and CDR2 sequences are SGHAT and FQDESV (reference sequence).

V usage is TRBV5-5 and J usage is TRBJ2-7; 8 positions agree with TRBD1. The trim removed 2 bases at V and 2 bases at J, leaving 3 bases unmatched. The CDR3 sequence is 14 residues long. CDR1 SGHKS and CDR2 YYEKEE come from the germline V gene (reference sequence). The CDR3 DNA reads TGTGCCAGCAGCTTACAGGGGGTCACCTACGAGCAGTACTTC. This codes for CASSLQGVTYEQYF.